The 2 T cell receptor beta chains below all came from one sample that was sequenced in a study of high-grade serous ovarian cancer treatment subgroups. Data came from immunoSEQ multiplex PCR; TCRdb stores just in-frame clones and leaves some out. The sample has about 2,900 clones, under 80% seen once. Tumor tissue was taken before any definitive surgery or chemotherapy was given. Sequencing was performed on tumor tissue. The receptors were gathered from a human donor with high-grade serous ovarian cancer.

The chain recombines TRBV4-3 with TRBJ2-1; 9 nucleotides line up with TRBD2. V trimming: 0 bases; J trimming: 7 bases; junction bases outside the gene matches: 7. In germline, CDR1 is LGHNA, CDR2 YSLEER. CDR3 size: 16 residues. CDR3 sequence reads: CASSQDRGRGGNEQFF. Here the CDR3 DNA reads TGCGCCAGCAGCCAAGATAGGGGGCGGGGGGGAAATGAGCAGTTCTTC.

The chain carries TRBV6-4 and TRBJ1-1; D is unresolved. The CDR3 covers 13 residues. V lost 4 bases to trimming and J lost 1 base, with 7 bases between them. The germline V gene encodes CDR1 MRHNA and CDR2 SNTAGT. The CDR3 spells CASSASGNTEAFF. The CDR3 nucleotides read TGTGCCAGCAGTGCATCGGGGAACACTGAAGCTTTCTTT.